A single sample is the source of the 26 T cell receptor beta chains below, sequenced in a study of T cell repertoires in cytomegalovirus infection. No antigen has been assigned to these receptors. TCRdb itself ran the reads through MiXCR, one entry per CDR3 protein. The sample has 640,000 or so distinct CDR3 sequences, 33% seen once. The sequencing here drew on cultured PBMCs, taken from culture after CMV antigen stimulation. The receptors shown here come from a human donor in good health (CMV status not recorded). Some clones in this sample may be carry-over from other donors' samples.

V and J are TRBV7-9 and TRBJ1-2; the D is unclear. V was pared by 4 bases and J by 4 bases, with 7 bases between. The length of the CDR3 is 12 residues. The germline CDR1 and CDR2 sequences are SEHNR and FQNEAQ (reference sequence). CDR3 sequence: CASSSPSYGYTF. CDR3 nucleotide sequence: TGTGCCAGCAGCTCCCCGTCCTATGGCTACACCTTC.

This chain uses TRBV5-1 with TRBJ1-1; the D gene is possibly TRBD1 (6 bases). The CDR3 consists of 13 residues. V lost 4 bases, J lost 6 bases, and 13 bases lay in between. Germline V lookup: CDR1 SGHRS, CDR2 YFSETQ. CDR3 protein: CASSPRGGAEAFF. In nucleotides, the CDR3 is TGCGCCAGCAGCCCGAGGGGGGGGGCTGAAGCTTTCTTT.

This clonotype was seen only a few times. The chain couples TRBV5-1 to TRBJ2-1, with D perhaps TRBD1 (5 bases). V lost 5 bases and J lost 0, with 9 bases in between. Germline CDR1 and CDR2: SGHRS and YFSETQ. The CDR3 runs 14 residues. CDR3 DNA: TGCGCCAGCAGAAGGGGCGACTCCTACAATGAGCAGTTCTTC. This translates into CASRRGDSYNEQFF.

This clonotype has only a few counts. The J gene is TRBJ2-7, the V gene TRBV7-9; TRBD2 agrees at 8 bases. The CDR3 sequence is 16 residues long. In germline, CDR1 is SEHNR, CDR2 FQNEAQ (reference sequence). J gave up 5 bases and V 3 bases, and 12 bases lay outside the gene matches. CDR3 region: CASSFASGTSHNEQYF. The CDR3 DNA reads TGTGCCAGCAGCTTCGCTTCCGGGACTAGTCACAACGAGCAGTACTTC.

This chain uses TRBV4-1 with TRBJ1-1; D not resolved. The V gene's germline CDR1 is MGHRA and CDR2 YSYEKL. V was pared by 1 base and J by 1 base, with 13 bases between. The CDR3 contains 16 residues. CDR3 nucleotides: TGCGCCAGCAGCCAAGCCCTAAGGGCGGGGAACACTGAAGCTTTCTTT. Translation: CASSQALRAGNTEAFF.

This clonotype was counted many times. The chain has TRBV7-9 and TRBJ1-1; D not resolved. Trimming removed 5 bases at V and 5 bases at J, with 12 bases between. The germline gives CDR1 SEHNR, CDR2 FQNEAQ (reference sequence). The CDR3 is made up of 13 amino acids. The CDR3 nucleotides are TGTGCCAGCAGCCGAACCGGTAATACTGAAGCTTTCTTT. Protein sequence: CASSRTGNTEAFF.

This chain links TRBV19 with TRBJ1-5; D remains unclear. CDR1 is LNHDA and CDR2 is SQIVND in the germline V gene (reference sequence). The V and J ends lost 4 bases and 16 bases respectively, with 20 bases between them. The length of the CDR3 is 13 residues. This CDR3 reads CASSTLQAMSSHF. In DNA form, the CDR3 reads TGTGCCAGTAGTACCTTACAAGCAATGAGTAGCCATTTT.

V gene TRBV2 combines with J gene TRBJ1-2; TRBD1 might be the D (6 bases). V lost 6 bases and J 8 bases, leaving 16 bases between the germline ends. CDR3 length: 13 amino acids. CDR1 and CDR2 from the germline V gene are SNHLY and FYNNEI. The CDR3 sequence is CASSLQGAEGYTF. The CDR3 region has the DNA TGTGCCAGCAGCTTACAGGGAGCAGAAGGCTACACCTTC.

The rearrangement links TRBV2 to TRBJ1-1; perhaps TRBD1 as D (5 bases). This CDR3 has 15 residues. Germline V gives CDR1 SNHLY, CDR2 FYNNEI. The V end lost 11 bases, the J end lost 3 bases, and 22 bases lay between the germline ends. The DNA of the CDR3 is TGTGCCTCCCGTGTTGGCAGGGTTACCCACACTGAAGCTTTCTTT. Protein sequence: CASRVGRVTHTEAFF.

V gene TRBV4-1 combines with J gene TRBJ2-7; weak D call: TRBD1 (5 bases). This CDR3 contains 15 residues. V dropped 3 bases and J dropped 2 bases, with 14 bases sitting between them. Per germline, CDR1 MGHRA and CDR2 YSYEKL. CDR3 sequence reads: CASSQGHVQTYEQYF. DNA of the CDR3: TGCGCCAGCAGCCAGGGGCATGTCCAAACCTACGAGCAGTACTTC.

The chain has TRBV9 and TRBJ2-7; D call uncertain. This CDR3 region has 14 residues. V gave up 4 bases and J gave up 7 bases, with 18 bases separating them. CDR1 SGDLS and CDR2 YYNGEE come from the germline V gene. The CDR3 is CASSPVGGFLEQYF. The CDR3 DNA reads TGTGCCAGCAGCCCGGTGGGTGGATTCCTTGAGCAGTACTTC. Full variable domain (remainder filled in from reference TRBV9 and TRBJ2-7): DSGVTQTPKHLITATGQRVTLRCSPRSGDLSVYWYQQSLDQGLQFLIQYYNGEERAKGNILERFSAQQFPDLHSELNLSSLELGDSALYFCASSPVGGFLEQYFGPGTRLTVT.

This clonotype has a single count. The chain joins TRBV9 to TRBJ2-2, with TRBD2 matching over 13 bases. From germline, CDR1 is SGDLS and CDR2 YYNGEE. The CDR3 extends over 14 amino acids. With 9 bases clipped from V and 5 bases from J, the junction kept 4 bases outside the gene matches. CDR3 coding DNA: TGTGCCAACAGGACTAGCGGGAGTACCGGGGAGCTGTTTTTT. Encoded protein: CANRTSGSTGELFF.

The rearrangement uses TRBV29-1 and TRBJ2-3, with D perhaps TRBD2 (6 bases). Germline V gene data show CDR1 as SQVTM and CDR2 as ANQGSEA. V lost 5 bases and J 4 bases, leaving 19 bases between the germline ends. The length of the CDR3 is 15 residues. The DNA for the CDR3 is TGCAGCGTTTCCTTCGGGGCGGGGATATCAGATACGCAGTATTTT. Protein: CSVSFGAGISDTQYF.

There are a few counts of this clonotype. V usage is TRBV30 and J usage is TRBJ2-3; 7 nucleotides align to TRBD1. Germline V gives CDR1 GTSNPN, CDR2 SVGIG (reference sequence). V was clipped by 3 bases and J by 1 base; unmatched bases: 7. The CDR3 is made up of 15 amino acids. Here the CDR3 reads CAWREQGSGTDTQYF. For the CDR3, the DNA is TGTGCCTGGAGGGAACAGGGGTCGGGCACAGATACGCAGTATTTT.

The sample holds a few counts of this clonotype. The chain carries TRBV5-1 and TRBJ2-3; D assignment may be TRBD1 or TRBD2 (5 bases each). This CDR3 spans 16 amino acids. Germline V lookup: CDR1 SGHRS, CDR2 YFSETQ. V lost 0 bases and J 1 base, leaving 12 bases between the germline ends. The CDR3, as DNA: TGCGCCAGCAGCTTGGGGGGCCGAGGGGGCACAGATACGCAGTATTTT. Translated, it gives CASSLGGRGGTDTQYF.

The chain joins TRBV18 to TRBJ2-7, with TRBD2 identical over 8 bases. With V trimmed by 3 bases and J by 6 bases, 4 bases remained unmatched. This CDR3 comprises 13 residues. Germline V lookup: CDR1 KGHSH, CDR2 LQKENI. CDR3 protein: CASSPGLVTEQYF. CDR3 DNA: TGTGCCAGCTCACCGGGACTAGTCACCGAGCAGTACTTC.

The rearrangement uses TRBV7-3 and TRBJ1-4, with a weak D call TRBD1 (5 bases). Germline V gives CDR1 SGHTA, CDR2 FQGTGA. CDR3 length: 15 amino acids. Trimming cost V 5 bases and J 8 bases, with 18 bases left between them. The CDR3 sequence is CASSPWGSKGEKLFF. The CDR3 bases are TGTGCCAGCAGCCCATGGGGGTCAAAAGGGGAAAAACTGTTTTTT.

V and J are TRBV7-8 and TRBJ2-7; D gene ambiguous. Per germline, CDR1 SGHVS and CDR2 FQNEAQ. V lost 5 bases to trimming and J lost 0 bases, with 17 bases between them. The CDR3 runs to 16 residues. In DNA, the CDR3 is TGTGCCAGCAGCCCCCTCCGTGGGGTACTCTCCTACGAGCAGTACTTC. It yields the protein CASSPLRGVLSYEQYF.

This clonotype appeared a few times. This chain connects TRBV5-4 to TRBJ2-1; D remains ambiguous. The V gene's germline CDR1 is SGHNT and CDR2 YYREEE (reference sequence). The V gene lost 4 bases and the J gene lost 0 bases, with 14 bases spanning the gap. CDR3 length equals 16 residues. In DNA form, the CDR3 reads TGTGCCAGCAGCCCGGCCGTATTAGCCTCCTACAATGAGCAGTTCTTC. It encodes CASSPAVLASYNEQFF. Full variable domain (missing parts from reference TRBV5-4 and TRBJ2-1): ETGVTQSPTHLIKTRGQQVTLRCSSQSGHNTVSWYQQALGQGPQFIFQYYREEENGRGNFPPRFSGLQFPNYSSELNVNALELDDSALYLCASSPAVLASYNEQFFGPGTRLTVL.

The chain links TRBV29-1 to TRBJ1-1; D is unclear. CDR3 length: 13 amino acids. CDR1 and CDR2 from the germline V gene are SQVTM and ANQGSEA. Between the trimmed V and J ends, which lost 5 bases and 8 bases, there was a span of 18 bases. The CDR3 region has the DNA TGCAGCGTTAAACACAGTCCGCAAGGGGAAGCTTTCTTT. Its translation is CSVKHSPQGEAFF.

The CDR3 DNA reads TGTGCCATCAGTGGCGGGACAGGGGAGGAAAAACTGTTTTTT. This codes for CAISGGTGEEKLFF. V is TRBV10-3 and J is TRBJ1-4; 10 nucleotides align to TRBD1. Germline V gene sequence: CDR1 ENHRY, CDR2 SYGVKD. V lost 4 bases, J lost 8 bases, and 4 bases stayed unmatched. The CDR3 covers 14 residues.

The chain uses TRBV7-8 and TRBJ2-3; D assignment may be TRBD1 or TRBD2 (6 bases each). Trimming took 5 bases from V and 14 from J, leaving 20 bases between them. CDR3 length equals 13 residues. Germline V gene data show CDR1 as SGHVS and CDR2 as FQNEAQ. The CDR3 here is CASSPRGGRGAYF. The CDR3 DNA follows: TGTGCCAGCAGCCCGCGAGGGGGGAGAGGAGCGTATTTT. Full variable domain (missing parts from reference TRBV7-8 and TRBJ2-3): GAGVSQSPRYKVAKRGQDVALRCDPISGHVSLFWYQQALGQGPEFLTYFQNEAQLDKSGLPSDRFFAERPEGSVSTLKIQRTQQEDSAVYLCASSPRGGRGAYFGPGTRLTVL.

This clonotype was counted between two and nine times. V and J are TRBV7-2 and TRBJ2-7, with D unclear. V lost 5 bases and J 0 bases, leaving 5 bases between the germline ends. The CDR3 sequence is 12 residues long. CDR1 and CDR2 (germline): SGHTA, FQGNSA. The CDR3, as DNA: TGTGCCAGCAGCACCTTCTCCTACGAGCAGTACTTC. Its protein is CASSTFSYEQYF. The variable domain in full, completed from reference TRBV7-2 and TRBJ2-7, reads GAGVSQSPSNKVTEKGKDVELRCDPISGHTALYWYRQSLGQGLEFLIYFQGNSAPDKSGLPSDRFSAERTGGSVSTLTIQRTQQEDSAVYLCASSTFSYEQYFGPGTRLTVT.

This rearrangement joins TRBV19 to TRBJ2-7, with D perhaps being TRBD1 or TRBD2 (5 bases each). The V and J ends lost 3 bases and 0 bases respectively, with 9 bases between them. Germline CDR1 LNHDA, CDR2 SQIVND (reference sequence). The CDR3 has 14 residues. The CDR3 here is CASSIRDGSYEQYF. CDR3 in DNA: TGTGCCAGTAGTATCCGGGACGGCTCCTACGAGCAGTACTTC.

J is TRBJ1-2 and V is TRBV2; 9 bases agree with TRBD1. The CDR3 has 16 residues. CDR1 is SNHLY, CDR2 FYNNEI, per germline. J gave up 8 bases and V 5 bases, and 15 bases lay outside the gene matches. The CDR3 is CASSPRISTGGVGYTF. CDR3 coding DNA: TGTGCCAGCAGTCCCCGGATCTCAACAGGGGGCGTGGGCTACACCTTC.

The CDR3 is CASSPREVSYEQYF. The DNA for the CDR3 is TGTGCCAGCTCACCACGTGAGGTCTCCTACGAGCAGTACTTC. The chain recombines TRBV18 with TRBJ2-7; no firm D call. V was cut by 1 base and J by 0 bases, with 7 bases left in between. Germline V gives CDR1 KGHSH, CDR2 LQKENI. The CDR3 sequence is 14 residues long.